This TCR beta chain comes out of a study of T cells in Graves' hyperthyroidism and ophthalmopathy. There are 12 residues in the CDR3. The germline CDR1 and CDR2 sequences are SEHNR and FQNEAQ (reference sequence). The J segment lost 5 bases and the V segment lost 7 bases, leaving 4 bases of the junction unmatched. The TCR beta CDR3 regions underwent amplification using RNA transcripts as the source. The HTBI set primed first-round TCR CDR3 RT-PCR. TCRdb analysed the multiplex PCR reads with MiXCR anew, one entry per CDR3 protein. Among under 400,000 distinct CDR3 sequences listed, about 13% were seen once.

The V gene is TRBV7-9, the J gene TRBJ1-1; 7 nucleotides line up with TRBD1. The source material was blood. This clonotype was obtained from a woman aged 18-29 years with Graves' hyperthyroidism. The CDR3 sequence is CASTDRVTEAFF. The CDR3 bases are TGTGCCAGCACCGACAGGGTTACTGAAGCTTTCTTT.